The 9 T cell receptor beta chains given below trace back to one sample, sequenced in a study of T-cell memory formation after mild COVID-19. TCRdb independently ran MiXCR on the 5' RACE reads; one entry per CDR3 protein. The table includes approximately 440,000 distinct CDR3 sequences, 20% detected once. Specimen: PBMCs or a T cell subset sorted from them (not recorded which). These receptor sequences come from an adult woman who had mild COVID-19 (a few samples of this study predate the infection). Cell type and time point are not known.

The sample holds a few counts of this clonotype. The chain carries TRBV29-1 and TRBJ2-7, with 9 bases fitting TRBD1. This CDR3 contains 14 residues. Germline V gene lookup returns CDR1 SQVTM and CDR2 ANQGSEA. V lost 1 base and J lost 2; bases outside the gene matches: 3. Here the CDR3 reads CSVEGQGETYEQYF. The CDR3 DNA follows: TGCAGCGTTGAAGGACAGGGGGAAACCTACGAGCAGTACTTC.

CDR3 in amino acids: CSVDDRIEQYF. DNA for the CDR3: TGCAGCGTTGACGACAGGATCGAGCAGTACTTC. This sequence joins TRBV29-1 and TRBJ2-7, with a weak D call TRBD1 (6 bases). With 3 bases removed from V and 6 bases from J, the gap between germline ends came to 9 bases. The germline V gene encodes CDR1 SQVTM and CDR2 ANQGSEA. The CDR3 consists of 11 residues.

In its sample, this clonotype was seen many times. CDR3 amino acids: CASSDTGTGGTEAFF. The CDR3 DNA reads TGTGCCAGCAGTGACACCGGGACAGGGGGCACTGAAGCTTTCTTT. The chain joins TRBV6-5 to TRBJ1-1; 11 positions match TRBD1. V shed 5 bases and J 4 bases; nucleotides not matched to a gene: 6. The CDR3 consists of 15 residues. Germline lookup yields CDR1 MNHEY and CDR2 SVGAGI.

This clonotype appeared a few times. J is TRBJ2-4 and V is TRBV6-1; D is perhaps TRBD2 (6 bases). CDR3 length: 16 residues. V was cut by 3 bases and J by 3 bases, with 15 bases left in between. In germline, CDR1 is MNHNS, CDR2 SASEGT. CDR3 amino acids: CASSDSRGGLKNIQYF. For the CDR3, the DNA is TGTGCCAGCAGTGATTCTCGTGGGGGACTCAAAAACATTCAGTACTTC.

In its sample, this clonotype was seen a few times. The chain uses TRBV5-1 and TRBJ2-2; 7 bases align to TRBD1. The V gene's germline CDR1 is SGHRS and CDR2 YFSETQ. V lost 5 bases to trimming and J lost 3 bases; unmatched junction nucleotides: 13. This CDR3 contains 17 residues. In DNA, the CDR3 is TGCGCCAGCAGATACCCTGGACAGGAAAGTGACACCGGGGAGCTGTTTTTT. The encoded protein is CASRYPGQESDTGELFF.

The chain has TRBV12-3 or TRBV12-4 and TRBJ2-3; tentatively, D is TRBD1 or TRBD2 (6 bases each). V lost 3 bases to trimming and J lost 4 bases, with 11 bases between them. CDR3 size: 14 residues. CDR3 DNA sequence: TGTGCCAGCAGTTTTACCGGGGGCTCAGATACGCAGTATTTT. Its protein product is CASSFTGGSDTQYF.

V is TRBV19 and J is TRBJ1-2, with a weak D call TRBD1 (6 bases). The CDR3 spans 13 residues. Trimming cost V 9 bases and J 5 bases, with 16 bases left between them. Germline CDR1 and CDR2: LNHDA and SQIVND (reference sequence). The CDR3 DNA sequence: TGTGCCAGCAGACAGGCTAAAGGGTATGGCTACACCTTC. Its translation is CASRQAKGYGYTF.

The chain joins TRBV7-2 to TRBJ2-3; D may be TRBD2 (6 bases). V lost 3 bases to trimming and J lost 2 bases, with 9 bases between them. The CDR3 has 14 amino acids. Germline V gives CDR1 SGHTA, CDR2 FQGNSA. The CDR3 nucleotides read TGTGCCAGCAGCTTTGCGGGACTCACAGATACGCAGTATTTT. This translates into CASSFAGLTDTQYF.

The chain joins TRBV3-1 to TRBJ2-1, with no clear D. Per germline, CDR1 LGHDT and CDR2 YNNKEL (reference sequence). This CDR3 comprises 13 residues. V gave up 0 bases and J gave up 10 bases, with 10 bases separating them. CDR3 in amino acids: CASSQDHGVEQFF. The CDR3, as DNA: TGTGCCAGCAGCCAAGATCATGGGGTGGAGCAGTTCTTC.